What follows is one T cell receptor (beta chain) and its context. Sequencing used immunoSEQ multiplex PCR; TCRdb keeps in-frame clones, though not all of them. In the table there are fewer than 300,000 clones, approximately 85% of which are singletons. The ends lost 3 bases at V and 2 bases at J; junction bases unmatched: 3. Germline V gives CDR1 SGHTA, CDR2 FQGNSA. The CDR3 totals 15 residues. This record comes from a study of blood T cell repertoires in COVID-19. This chain uses TRBV7-2 with TRBJ2-7, with TRBD2 identical over 11 bases. The receptor's source is a human donor with COVID-19, enrolled during active disease. The donor label of this sample is uncertain. Source material: peripheral blood. The CDR3 region has the DNA TGTGCCAGCAGCTTGACTAGCGGGAACCCCTACGAGCAGTACTTC. Encoded protein: CASSLTSGNPYEQYF.